This T cell receptor beta chain was retrieved from a study of cytomegalovirus exposure and HLA in healthy donors. Study-wide results and limits: Three CMV-associated chains proved CMV antigen-specific in vitro.

The J segment lost 2 bases and the V segment lost 0 bases, leaving 3 bases of the junction unmatched. This CDR3 has 15 residues. The germline V gene encodes CDR1 SGHRS and CDR2 YFSETQ. With respect to this clone: Its antigen is currently unknown.

Primers included in the PCR were 60 Vbeta and 13 Jbeta primers. Sequencing used immunoSEQ multiplex PCR; TCRdb keeps in-frame clones, though not all of them. Among about 120,000 clones listed, around 80% were seen once. The TCR sequence derives from a man aged 30-40 years in good health and CMV-seropositive. The sample was PBMCs. V usage is TRBV5-1 and J usage is TRBJ2-5; 8 positions match TRBD1. The CDR3 sequence: CASSLAQGAQETQYF. The CDR3 bases are TGCGCCAGCAGCTTGGCTCAGGGGGCACAAGAGACCCAGTACTTC.